Shown below are 23 T cell receptor beta chains from a single sample sequenced in a study of OX40 agonist ivuxolimab in advanced cancers. The assay was immunoSEQ multiplex PCR, and TCRdb's table has in-frame clones only and misses some. The table lists about 19,000 clones, about 86% of them singletons. The specimen comprised CD4+ or CD8+ T cells sorted from blood, sampled in a trial of the OX40 agonist ivuxolimab. These receptors all stem from an adult with an advanced solid tumor such as melanoma, head and neck, liver or kidney cancer.

This rearrangement joins TRBV9 to TRBJ2-1; 13 nucleotides match TRBD2. This CDR3 has 20 residues. Trimming removed 1 base from V and 6 bases from J; junction bases left unmatched: 16. The V gene's germline CDR1 is SGDLS and CDR2 YYNGEE. The CDR3 nucleotides read TGTGCCAGCAGCGTACCCCCTCCCCGACTAGCGGGGGGCCTGTTCAATGAGCAGTTCTTC. It yields the protein CASSVPPPRLAGGLFNEQFF.

The table lists this clone with a few counts. The chain has TRBV11-2 and TRBJ1-4; D perhaps matches TRBD1 (5 bases). Germline V CDR1 and CDR2: SGHAT, FQNNGV. CDR3 length equals 15 residues. The V end was cut by 4 bases, the J end by 13 bases, with 22 bases between. This CDR3 reads CASSSNGDWRKRLFF. CDR3 coding DNA: TGTGCCAGCAGCTCAAATGGGGACTGGAGAAAAAGACTGTTTTTT.

V and J are TRBV6-6 and TRBJ2-7, with D unclear. V was clipped by 6 bases and J by 3 bases, with 6 bases between them. CDR1 is MNHNY, CDR2 SVGAGI, per germline (reference sequence). CDR3 length: 11 amino acids. CDR3 nucleotide sequence: TGTGCCAGCAGCACCATCTACGAGCAGTACTTC. It encodes CASSTIYEQYF.

CDR3 sequence (DNA): TGTGCCAGCAGTAAGGGCGTCTATAATTCACCCCTCCACTTT. This codes for CASSKGVYNSPLHF. The chain links TRBV27 to TRBJ1-6; the D is unclear. This CDR3 has 14 residues. Trimming cost V 5 bases and J 3 bases, with 8 bases left between them. Per the germline V gene, CDR1 is MNHEY and CDR2 is SMNVEV (reference sequence).

CDR3 in amino acids: CASSTLAGVFEQYF. CDR3 DNA sequence: TGCGCCAGCAGTACGCTAGCGGGGGTCTTCGAGCAGTACTTC. The genes are TRBV5-1 and TRBJ2-7; 10 bases map to TRBD2. The junction had 8 bases not matched to a gene; V was cut back by 5 bases and J by 6 bases. Per the germline V gene, CDR1 is SGHRS and CDR2 is YFSETQ. CDR3 size: 14 residues.

The V call is TRBV6-5, the J call TRBJ1-1; D is perhaps TRBD1 (5 bases). The CDR3 has 11 amino acids. Trimming took off 8 bases at V and 6 bases at J, with 10 bases between the two ends. Germline V CDR1 and CDR2: MNHEY, SVGAGI. This CDR3 reads CASWLGAEAFF. DNA for the CDR3: TGTGCCAGCTGGTTGGGGGCTGAAGCTTTCTTT.

V is TRBV6-5 and J is TRBJ2-7; 8 positions match TRBD1. CDR3 length equals 15 residues. Looked up from germline, CDR1 is MNHEY and CDR2 is SVGAGI. With V trimmed by 6 bases and J by 0 bases, 7 bases remained unmatched. The CDR3 is CASRPDRAGSYEQYF. The CDR3 DNA is TGTGCCAGCAGACCGGACAGGGCTGGCTCCTACGAGCAGTACTTC.

The chain recombines TRBV9 with TRBJ2-2; D perhaps matches TRBD1 (6 bases). There are 18 residues in the CDR3. V was trimmed by 0 bases and J by 0 bases, leaving 15 bases between them. Germline V CDR1 and CDR2: SGDLS, YYNGEE. CDR3 in DNA: TGTGCCAGCAGCGTAGTAGCCCTGGACAGTTCGAACACCGGGGAGCTGTTTTTT. Its protein is CASSVVALDSSNTGELFF.

The genes are TRBV7-2 and TRBJ2-1; weak D call: TRBD2 (6 bases). The CDR3 length is 15 residues. Trimming left V 1 base short and J 3 bases short, with 10 bases between. Germline CDR1 reads SGHTA; CDR2 reads FQGNSA. In DNA, the CDR3 is TGTGCCAGCAGCTTAGTATTGCGGGACTACAATGAGCAGTTCTTC. Translation: CASSLVLRDYNEQFF.

V usage is TRBV6-5 and J usage is TRBJ1-2; no clear D. V lost 7 bases and J 3 bases, leaving 12 bases between the germline ends. The CDR3 is made up of 13 amino acids. Per germline, CDR1 MNHEY and CDR2 SVGAGI. CDR3 bases: TGTGCCAGCACGACCCGGGAGGACTATGGCTACACCTTC. Its translation: CASTTREDYGYTF.

The chain couples TRBV6-5 to TRBJ2-7; 8 positions match TRBD2. Germline V gene sequence: CDR1 MNHEY, CDR2 SVGAGI. J lost 4 bases, V lost 5 bases, and 4 bases had no gene match. CDR3 length equals 13 residues. The CDR3 region has the DNA TGTGCCAGCAGTAGCGGGAGATCATACGAGCAGTACTTC. This codes for CASSSGRSYEQYF.

The chain joins TRBV1 to TRBJ1-2; TRBD1, the D gene given by the table, was not confirmed from the DNA. TRBV1 is a pseudogene segment. This CDR3 comprises 13 residues. In nucleotides, the CDR3 is TGCACCAGCAGAATCAGGGGACGGTATGGCTACACCTTC. As protein: CTSRIRGRYGYTF.

This clone appeared once. The chain employs TRBV5-1 and TRBJ2-2; weak D call: TRBD2 (5 bases). Per the germline V gene, CDR1 is SGHRS and CDR2 is YFSETQ. This CDR3 region has 15 residues. V lost 4 bases and J lost 3, with 13 bases in between. CDR3 protein: CASSPDGRDTGELFF. For the CDR3, the DNA is TGCGCCAGCAGCCCGGACGGGCGGGACACCGGGGAGCTGTTTTTT.

The chain uses TRBV5-1 and TRBJ2-2; 10 bases align to TRBD2. Germline values: CDR1 SGHRS, CDR2 YFSETQ. CDR3 length: 15 amino acids. With 0 bases clipped from V and 8 bases from J, the junction kept 4 bases outside the gene matches. CDR3: CASSLGTSGQGELFF. CDR3 nucleotide sequence: TGCGCCAGCAGCTTGGGGACTAGCGGTCAGGGGGAGCTGTTTTTT. Looking up the rest from reference TRBV5-1 and TRBJ2-2 gives the full variable domain: KAGVTQTPRYLIKTRGQQVTLSCSPISGHRSVSWYQQTPGQGLQFLFEYFSETQRNKGNFPGRFSGRQFSNSRSEMNVSTLELGDSALYLCASSLGTSGQGELFFGEGSRLTVL.

V is TRBV6-1 and J is TRBJ2-7, with D unclear. The length of the CDR3 is 14 residues. Germline values: CDR1 MNHNS, CDR2 SASEGT. Trimming removed 1 base from V and 3 bases from J, with 10 bases in between. The chain's CDR3 is CASSEGHGYYEQYF. In DNA, the CDR3 is TGTGCCAGCAGTGAAGGGCACGGTTACTACGAGCAGTACTTC.

V gene TRBV7-2 combines with J gene TRBJ2-7, with 8 bases fitting TRBD2. V shed 10 bases, J shed 2 bases, and the junction held 7 bases outside the gene matches. This CDR3 has 13 residues. CDR1 and CDR2 (germline): SGHTA, FQGNSA. This CDR3 is CATAGLATYEQYF. The CDR3, as DNA: TGTGCCACTGCCGGACTAGCCACCTACGAGCAGTACTTC.

In DNA, the CDR3 is TGTGCCAGCAGTTTGACTAGCGGGTACTACGAGCAGTACTTC. Its protein product is CASSLTSGYYEQYF. The J gene is TRBJ2-7, the V gene TRBV5-5; 10 bases are shared with TRBD2. Germline V gives CDR1 SGHKS, CDR2 YYEKEE (reference sequence). The trim removed 5 bases at V and 3 bases at J, leaving 5 bases unmatched. The CDR3 covers 14 residues.

The chain uses TRBV27 and TRBJ1-2; D perhaps matches TRBD1 (5 bases). CDR3 length: 14 amino acids. Germline values: CDR1 MNHEY, CDR2 SMNVEV (reference sequence). V dropped 1 base and J dropped 4 bases, with 10 bases sitting between them. The CDR3 sequence: CASSLLGRGYGYTF. In DNA, the CDR3 is TGTGCCAGCAGTTTATTGGGACGGGGCTATGGCTACACCTTC.

The rearrangement uses TRBV6-6 and TRBJ2-5, with D tentatively TRBD1 (7 bases). V was cut by 6 bases and J by 2 bases, with 16 bases left in between. CDR3 length: 15 amino acids. Per the germline V gene, CDR1 is MNHNY and CDR2 is SVGAGI (reference sequence). For the CDR3, the DNA is TGTGCCAGCAGCCCGTGGACAGGAGGGCAAGAGACCCAGTACTTC. This gives the protein CASSPWTGGQETQYF.

V is TRBV18 and J is TRBJ1-3; 8 bases match TRBD1. The V gene end was trimmed by 3 bases and the J gene end by 0 bases; junction bases not matched to a gene: 4. Germline V lookup: CDR1 KGHSH, CDR2 LQKENI. The CDR3 sequence is 16 residues long. CDR3 nucleotide sequence: TGTGCCAGCTCACCCGGGACAGGTCGCTCTGGAAACACCATATATTTT. Translated, it gives CASSPGTGRSGNTIYF. Full variable domain (rest looked up from reference TRBV18 and TRBJ1-3): NAGVMQNPRHLVRRRGQEARLRCSPMKGHSHVYWYRQLPEEGLKFMVYLQKENIIDESGMPKERFSAEFPKEGPSILRIQQVVRGDSAAYFCASSPGTGRSGNTIYFGEGSWLTVV.

V is TRBV27 and J is TRBJ1-2, with D possibly being TRBD1 (6 bases). Trimming stripped 7 bases from V and 8 bases from J, with 14 bases between. Germline V gives CDR1 MNHEY, CDR2 SMNVEV (reference sequence). This CDR3 comprises 12 residues. DNA for the CDR3: TGTGCCAGCACCACCGGGGGCGGGGGCTACACCTTC. Its protein product is CASTTGGGGYTF.

This chain links TRBV5-1 with TRBJ2-7, with 8 bases aligning to TRBD2. CDR1 and CDR2 from the germline V gene are SGHRS and YFSETQ. After removal of 4 bases from V and 3 bases from J, the junction contained 9 bases not matched to a gene. CDR3 size: 15 residues. The DNA of the CDR3 is TGCGCCAGCAGCCCCGGGGGGGGACGAGGCTACGAGCAGTACTTC. Amino acid sequence: CASSPGGGRGYEQYF.

This sequence joins TRBV5-8 and TRBJ2-5; TRBD1 matches 9 bases. The CDR3 covers 16 residues. Germline values: CDR1 SGHTS, CDR2 YDEGEE. V lost 0 bases and J lost 5; bases outside the gene matches: 8. The CDR3 sequence is CASSLGGQGMGETQYF. DNA for the CDR3: TGTGCCAGCAGCTTGGGAGGACAGGGGATGGGGGAGACCCAGTACTTC.